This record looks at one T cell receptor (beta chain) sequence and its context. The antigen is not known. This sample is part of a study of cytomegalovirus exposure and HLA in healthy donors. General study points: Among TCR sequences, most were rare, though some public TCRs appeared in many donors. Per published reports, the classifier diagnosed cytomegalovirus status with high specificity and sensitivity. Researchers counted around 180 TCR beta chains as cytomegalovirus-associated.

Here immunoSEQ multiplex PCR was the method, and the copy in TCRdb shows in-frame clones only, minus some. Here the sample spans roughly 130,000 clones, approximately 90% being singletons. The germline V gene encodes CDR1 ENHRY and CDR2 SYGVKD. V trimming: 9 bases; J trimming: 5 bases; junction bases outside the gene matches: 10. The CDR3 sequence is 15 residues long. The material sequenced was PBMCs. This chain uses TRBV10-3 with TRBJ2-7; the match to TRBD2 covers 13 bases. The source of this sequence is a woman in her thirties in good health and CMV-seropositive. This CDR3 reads CAIKTSGGLYDEQYF. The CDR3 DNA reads TGTGCCATTAAGACTAGCGGGGGGCTGTATGACGAGCAGTACTTC.